This paragraph reports one T cell receptor (beta chain). This sample is part of a study of preoperative IRX-2 immunotherapy in early breast cancer. V was pared by 3 bases and J by 1 base, with 10 bases between. Germline lookup yields CDR1 MNHEY and CDR2 SMNVEV (reference sequence). CDR3 length: 15 amino acids. Sequencing was performed with immunoSEQ multiplex PCR; in TCRdb, only in-frame clones are kept and a portion is missing. The sample includes about 3,300 clones, 65% to 75% of them seen just once. The treatment is: preoperative locoregional IRX-2 cytokine immunotherapy. The sequence was obtained from a human donor with breast cancer. Material: tumor tissue, obtained before IRX-2 immunotherapy. The gene calls are TRBV27 and TRBJ2-1; the D is unclear. As DNA, the CDR3 is TGTGCCAGCAGTTTGGGTTCCCCATCCTACAATGAGCAGTTCTTC. Translated, it gives CASSLGSPSYNEQFF.